These 32 T cell receptor beta chains originate from one sample sequenced in a study of cytotoxic CD8 clonotypes in ibrutinib-treated CLL (dated by TCRdb to 2020 to 2022). Library construction relied on the immunoSEQ multiplex PCR assay. Held by TCRdb, this immuneACCESS table contains in-frame sequences only and omits some clones. Under half of the omission traces to an unresolved V gene where checked; the cause of the rest is unknown. The sample profile shows about 300,000 clones; under 70% of them were found once. The ten top clones hold about 6.7% of the sample. Specimen: PBMCs, collected after 36 months of ibrutinib treatment. Receptors were obtained from a human donor with chronic lymphocytic leukemia.

The chain is built from TRBV27 and TRBJ2-7; perhaps TRBD2 as D (6 bases). CDR1 MNHEY and CDR2 SMNVEV come from the germline V gene (reference sequence). V shed 6 bases and J shed 4 bases, with 19 bases lying between them. The CDR3 covers 15 residues. For the CDR3, the DNA is TGTGCCAGCAGCCGAGGAGGGTCTCCAGCGTACGAGCAGTACTTC. It specifies CASSRGGSPAYEQYF.

The V and J genes are TRBV6-1 and TRBJ2-7; D is unclear. Trimming left V 5 bases short and J 5 bases short, with 7 bases between. CDR3 length equals 11 residues. Germline V CDR1 and CDR2: MNHNS, SASEGT. In nucleotides, the CDR3 is TGTGCCAGCAGTTCCATCAACGAGCAGTACTTC. This codes for CASSSINEQYF.

The chain employs TRBV29-1 and TRBJ2-5, with D possibly being TRBD1 (6 bases). V lost 4 bases to trimming and J lost 2 bases, with 14 bases between them. Germline CDR1 reads SQVTM; CDR2 reads ANQGSEA. This CDR3 is 14 amino acids long. Written as DNA, the CDR3 is TGCAGCGTTGTGGACTGGGGGACACAAGAGACCCAGTACTTC. This translates into CSVVDWGTQETQYF.

The sample holds a few counts of this clone. This chain links TRBV7-2 with TRBJ1-2; TRBD1 matches at 7 bases. CDR1 and CDR2 from the germline V gene are SGHTA and FQGNSA. V shed 3 bases and J 1 base; nucleotides not matched to a gene: 2. The CDR3 runs to 14 residues. CDR3 nucleotide sequence: TGTGCCAGCAGCTTGGGGACAGTTAACTATGGCTACACCTTC. Translation gives CASSLGTVNYGYTF.

CDR3 residues: CSAGGSTDTQYF. The CDR3, as DNA: TGCAGCGCGGGAGGGAGCACAGATACGCAGTATTTT. This chain joins TRBV29-1 and TRBJ2-3, with 8 bases lining up with TRBD2. Germline V lookup: CDR1 SQVTM, CDR2 ANQGSEA. The CDR3 has 12 amino acids. V gave up 7 bases and J gave up 0 bases; unmatched junction bases: 0.

This clone was counted a few times. The chain links TRBV5-8 to TRBJ1-6; TRBD1 aligns across 8 bases. This CDR3 contains 16 residues. Trimming cost V 0 bases and J 4 bases; bases outside gene matches: 3. Germline CDR1 and CDR2: SGHTS and YDEGEE. The CDR3: CASSLVTGAYNSPLHF. CDR3 DNA sequence: TGTGCCAGCAGCTTGGTGACAGGGGCGTATAATTCACCCCTCCACTTT.

The V and J genes are TRBV13 and TRBJ1-2; possible D gene TRBD1, 6 bases. Germline CDR1 and CDR2: PRHDT and FYEKMQ (reference sequence). CDR3 size: 18 residues. V was clipped by 4 bases and J by 6 bases, with 27 bases between them. The CDR3 DNA is TGTGCCAGCAGCTCCCTGTTTGCTACGGGACAAAGAGCGGATGGCTACACCTTC. It specifies CASSSLFATGQRADGYTF. The whole variable domain, filled in from reference TRBV13 and TRBJ1-2, reads AAGVIQSPRHLIKEKRETATLKCYPIPRHDTVYWYQQGPGQDPQFLISFYEKMQSDKGSIPDRFSAQQFSDYHSELNMSSLELGDSALYFCASSSLFATGQRADGYTFGSGTRLTVV.

This chain connects TRBV18 to TRBJ1-5; TRBD1 might be the D (5 bases). The V end lost 1 base, the J end lost 4 bases, and 8 bases lay between the germline ends. This CDR3 contains 14 residues. The germline V gene has CDR1 KGHSH and CDR2 LQKENI. The CDR3 DNA is TGTGCCAGCTCACCACTGGGGGGAAATCAGCCCCAGCATTTT. Protein: CASSPLGGNQPQHF.

The chain links TRBV6-6 to TRBJ2-1; D unclear. The CDR3 consists of 11 residues. Trimming took 7 bases from V and 9 from J, leaving 10 bases between them. The germline CDR1 and CDR2 sequences are MNHNY and SVGAGI (reference sequence). The CDR3 nucleotides read TGTGCCAGCAAAGCATCTGGTGAGCAGTTCTTC. This encodes CASKASGEQFF.

The V and J genes are TRBV7-3 and TRBJ2-1, with 12 bases lining up with TRBD2. The junction had 7 bases not matched to a gene; V was cut back by 5 bases and J by 5 bases. The CDR3 covers 16 residues. Germline V gene lookup returns CDR1 SGHTA and CDR2 FQGTGA. The CDR3 sequence is CASSGSSGRAHNEQFF. CDR3 bases: TGTGCCAGCAGCGGATCTAGCGGGAGGGCCCACAATGAGCAGTTCTTC.

The chain is built from TRBV5-6 and TRBJ2-7, with D perhaps TRBD1 or TRBD2 (5 bases each). The CDR3 is made up of 12 amino acids. The ends were cut back, 0 bases at V and 13 bases at J, with 14 bases in the middle. Per germline, CDR1 SGHDT and CDR2 YYEEEE. This CDR3 is CASSLADRLPYF. In DNA, the CDR3 is TGTGCCAGCAGCTTGGCTGACAGACTACCATACTTC. Combining the CDR3 with reference TRBV5-6 and TRBJ2-7 gives the whole variable domain DAGVTQSPTHLIKTRGQQVTLRCSPKSGHDTVSWYQQALGQGPQFIFQYYEEEERQRGNFPDRFSGHQFPNYSSELNVNALLLGDSALYLCASSLADRLPYFGPGTRLTVT.

The chain employs TRBV11-2 and TRBJ2-7; 8 bases fit TRBD1. The CDR3 spans 16 residues. CDR1 and CDR2 from the germline V gene are SGHAT and FQNNGV. V shed 1 base, J shed 1 base, and the junction held 6 bases outside the gene matches. CDR3 coding DNA: TGTGCCAGCAGCTTAGTCTTGCAGGGGGCGTCCTACGAGCAGTACTTC. Residues: CASSLVLQGASYEQYF.

This clone was seen only a few times. The J gene is TRBJ1-2, the V gene TRBV7-2; D gene uncertain. Germline V CDR1 and CDR2: SGHTA, FQGNSA. V was trimmed by 5 bases and J by 8 bases, leaving 12 bases between them. The CDR3 has 12 amino acids. CDR3 sequence: CASSRLGWGYTF. DNA of the CDR3: TGTGCCAGCAGCCGTCTGGGTTGGGGCTACACCTTC.

The chain uses TRBV7-9 and TRBJ1-5; D gene ambiguous. CDR1 is SEHNR and CDR2 is FQNEAQ in the germline V gene (reference sequence). CDR3 length: 15 residues. Trimming left V 5 bases short and J 3 bases short, with 14 bases between. CDR3 nucleotides: TGTGCCAGCAGCCTCCTCCGGACGAACAATCAGCCCCAGCATTTT. The encoded protein is CASSLLRTNNQPQHF.

The rearrangement joins TRBV19 to TRBJ2-1, with 9 bases aligning to TRBD2. V was clipped by 5 bases and J by 2 bases; unmatched bases: 13. CDR1 is LNHDA and CDR2 is SQIVND in the germline V gene (reference sequence). The CDR3 sequence is 18 residues long. The CDR3 loop reads CASSPSVQRGATYNEQFF. In nucleotides, the CDR3 is TGTGCCAGTAGTCCGTCCGTTCAGCGGGGGGCCACCTACAATGAGCAGTTCTTC. Combining the CDR3 with reference TRBV19 and TRBJ2-1 gives the whole variable domain DGGITQSPKYLFRKEGQNVTLSCEQNLNHDAMYWYRQDPGQGLRLIYYSQIVNDFQKGDIAEGYSVSREKKESFPLTVTSAQKNPTAFYLCASSPSVQRGATYNEQFFGPGTRLTVL.

The chain recombines TRBV7-8 with TRBJ2-2; D is unclear. This CDR3 comprises 12 residues. Looked up from germline, CDR1 is SGHVS and CDR2 is FQNEAQ. V was clipped by 3 bases and J by 5 bases, with 4 bases between them. The CDR3 region is CASSFHTGELFF. The CDR3 region has the DNA TGTGCCAGCAGCTTCCATACCGGGGAGCTGTTTTTT.

The chain links TRBV18 to TRBJ2-2; a weak D match, TRBD2 (5 bases). Germline values: CDR1 KGHSH, CDR2 LQKENI. The CDR3 length is 15 residues. Between the trimmed V and J ends, which lost 3 bases and 1 base, there was a span of 9 bases. The CDR3 sequence is CASSPLSGNTGELFF. The CDR3 DNA follows: TGTGCCAGCTCACCCCTAAGCGGGAACACCGGGGAGCTGTTTTTT.

There are a few counts of this clone. The rearrangement uses TRBV18 and TRBJ1-5, with 7 nucleotides matching TRBD1. CDR1 and CDR2 (germline): KGHSH, LQKENI. The V gene end was trimmed by 2 bases and the J gene end by 2 bases; junction bases not matched to a gene: 9. There are 17 residues in the CDR3. Here the CDR3 reads CASSPSFHRGRNQPQHF. Written as DNA, the CDR3 is TGTGCCAGCTCACCAAGTTTCCACAGGGGACGCAATCAGCCCCAGCATTTT.

This chain links TRBV27 with TRBJ2-7; 7 nucleotides align to TRBD1. Germline CDR1 is MNHEY and CDR2 is SMNVEV (reference sequence). J was trimmed by 2 bases and V by 6 bases; bases with no gene match: 4. The CDR3 has 13 amino acids. CDR3 loop: CASSIDRAYEQYF. The CDR3 DNA sequence: TGTGCCAGCAGCATAGACAGGGCCTACGAGCAGTACTTC.

A single count supports this clone. This chain joins TRBV5-1 and TRBJ2-5; TRBD1 is a possible D gene (6 bases). V lost 0 bases, J lost 7 bases, and 10 bases lay in between. Per germline, CDR1 SGHRS and CDR2 YFSETQ. The CDR3 loop spans 13 amino acids. In nucleotides, the CDR3 is TGCGCCAGCAGCTTGGCCAGGGGTGGGACCCAGTACTTC. It translates to CASSLARGGTQYF.

This clone was picked up a small number of times. V and J are TRBV7-2 and TRBJ2-1, with TRBD1 matching 8 bases. The junction had 12 bases not matched to a gene; V was cut back by 5 bases and J by 9 bases. The CDR3 length is 15 residues. CDR1 is SGHTA, CDR2 FQGNSA, per germline. In DNA, the CDR3 is TGTGCCAGCAGCCCCGGGACAGGTCTAGGGGGTGAGCAGTTCTTC. Translated, it gives CASSPGTGLGGEQFF.

The rearrangement uses TRBV7-9 and TRBJ1-2, with D perhaps TRBD1 (6 bases). Germline CDR1 reads SEHNR; CDR2 reads FQNEAQ (reference sequence). CDR3 length: 18 residues. Trimming shortened V by 0 bases and J by 4 bases, and 21 bases separated the two germline ends. The CDR3 sequence: CASSLASRGPLLSYGYTF. DNA of the CDR3: TGTGCCAGCAGCTTAGCGAGCAGGGGTCCCCTCTTATCCTATGGCTACACCTTC.

The CDR3 region has the DNA TGCGCCAGCAGCGACACAGGGGTAGGATTCACAGATACGCAGTATTTT. Protein product: CASSDTGVGFTDTQYF. The J gene is TRBJ2-3, the V gene TRBV5-1; 7 bases are shared with TRBD1. Trimming removed 4 bases from V and 2 bases from J; junction bases left unmatched: 10. The CDR3 has 16 amino acids. CDR1 is SGHRS and CDR2 is YFSETQ in the germline V gene.

Concerning this clone itself: Other nucleotide sequences from this sample produce the same CDR3. The V gene is TRBV6-5, the J gene TRBJ2-5, with unresolved D. The V end was cut by 2 bases, the J end by 5 bases, with 3 bases between. Germline values: CDR1 MNHEY, CDR2 SVGAGI. CDR3 length: 11 amino acids. CDR3 loop: CASSYGETQYF. CDR3 coding DNA: TGTGCCAGCAGTTACGGCGAGACCCAGTACTTC.

The chain has TRBV27 and TRBJ2-3, with D unresolved. In germline, CDR1 is MNHEY, CDR2 SMNVEV (reference sequence). V dropped 6 bases and J dropped 0 bases, with 7 bases sitting between them. This CDR3 has 13 amino acids. The CDR3 bases are TGTGCCAGCAGAACGGCTAGCACAGATACGCAGTATTTT. This sequence encodes CASRTASTDTQYF.

The chain recombines TRBV4-1 with TRBJ2-7; TRBD2 matches 7 bases. V was pared by 3 bases and J by 2 bases, with 13 bases of the junction left unmatched. CDR1 is MGHRA and CDR2 is YSYEKL in the germline V gene. CDR3 length equals 17 residues. For the CDR3, the DNA is TGCGCCAGCAGCCACCCATTCGCTAGCGGCCTCCCCTACGAGCAGTACTTC. Translation: CASSHPFASGLPYEQYF.

The table lists this clone with a count of one. The chain couples TRBV2 to TRBJ2-7; TRBD1 is a possible D gene (6 bases). V was pared by 0 bases and J by 1 base, with 28 bases between. Germline V gene sequence: CDR1 SNHLY, CDR2 FYNNEI. This CDR3 has 21 amino acids. DNA of the CDR3: TGTGCCAGCAGTGAAGCGCTTCTCACAGGGCCTTTAACCGATACTTCCTACGAGCAGTACTTC. Residues: CASSEALLTGPLTDTSYEQYF.

This clone was detected a few times. The rearrangement joins TRBV6-5 to TRBJ2-7, with TRBD2 matching 7 bases. CDR3 size: 13 residues. V trimming: 2 bases; J trimming: 2 bases; junction bases outside the gene matches: 0. Germline assignment: CDR1 MNHEY and CDR2 SVGAGI. The CDR3 coding sequence is TGTGCCAGCAGTTACGCGGGAGCCTACGAGCAGTACTTC. It codes for CASSYAGAYEQYF.

This rearrangement joins TRBV5-1 to TRBJ2-4, with 7 bases identical to TRBD1. The J segment lost 3 bases and the V segment lost 4 bases, leaving 13 bases of the junction unmatched. The CDR3 extends over 17 amino acids. The germline V gene encodes CDR1 SGHRS and CDR2 YFSETQ. The CDR3 bases are TGCGCCAGCAGCCATCCTCTGACAGGGTTAGACAAAAACATTCAGTACTTC. It is translated as CASSHPLTGLDKNIQYF.

This sequence joins TRBV2 and TRBJ2-1; TRBD2 matches at 7 bases. CDR1 is SNHLY, CDR2 FYNNEI, per germline. The CDR3 is 13 residues long. Germline trimming cut 9 bases from V and 4 bases from J; bases unmatched to any gene: 6. The CDR3 DNA reads TGTGCCAGTCTTTTGGGGGGGTACAATGAGCAGTTCTTC. This codes for CASLLGGYNEQFF.

V and J are TRBV28 and TRBJ1-2; the D gene is possibly TRBD1 (6 bases). The V end lost 4 bases, the J end lost 0 bases, and 9 bases lay between the germline ends. There are 14 residues in the CDR3. Germline-derived CDR1 and CDR2 are MDHEN and SYDVKM. CDR3 sequence: CASSSGATNYGYTF. In nucleotides, the CDR3 is TGTGCCAGCAGTTCAGGGGCTACTAACTATGGCTACACCTTC.

The chain joins TRBV19 to TRBJ1-5, with D tentatively TRBD1 (6 bases). This CDR3 spans 14 amino acids. Germline values: CDR1 LNHDA, CDR2 SQIVND (reference sequence). V lost 5 bases to trimming and J lost 6 bases, with 14 bases between them. As DNA, the CDR3 is TGTGCCAGTAGTGTACAGGGCGGGGGTCAGCCCCAGCATTTT. Protein sequence: CASSVQGGGQPQHF. The full variable domain, completed using reference TRBV19 and TRBJ1-5, is DGGITQSPKYLFRKEGQNVTLSCEQNLNHDAMYWYRQDPGQGLRLIYYSQIVNDFQKGDIAEGYSVSREKKESFPLTVTSAQKNPTAFYLCASSVQGGGQPQHFGDGTRLSIL.